Each of the 21 T cell receptor beta chains below was sequenced from the same sample in a study of CD8 T cells in ankylosing spondylitis. TCRdb fed the 5' RACE reads into MiXCR, producing one record per CDR3 protein. The data show some 300,000 distinct CDR3 sequences, with more than 20% seen just once and roughly 3.6% held by the top ten. Sequencing input: blood, either unsorted or a sorted T cell fraction (not recorded which). The receptors derive from a female donor with ankylosing spondylitis or in good health (not recorded which).

The V and J genes are TRBV5-5 and TRBJ2-3; weak D call: TRBD1 (6 bases). V was pared by 4 bases and J by 6 bases, with 12 bases between. CDR3 length: 13 residues. Germline CDR1 and CDR2: SGHKS and YYEKEE (reference sequence). The CDR3 reads CASSLHRVDTQYF. The CDR3 coding sequence is TGTGCCAGCAGCCTGCACAGGGTGGATACGCAGTATTTT.

This clonotype was counted between two and nine times. V gene TRBV7-2 combines with J gene TRBJ1-2, with 10 bases aligning to TRBD1. This CDR3 region has 13 residues. CDR1 SGHTA and CDR2 FQGNSA come from the germline V gene. The V gene end was trimmed by 4 bases and the J gene end by 7 bases; junction bases not matched to a gene: 3. CDR3 DNA sequence: TGTGCCAGCAGCTCCGGGACAGGGGTTGGCTACACCTTC. Its translation: CASSSGTGVGYTF. Full variable domain (remainder filled in from reference TRBV7-2 and TRBJ1-2): GAGVSQSPSNKVTEKGKDVELRCDPISGHTALYWYRQSLGQGLEFLIYFQGNSAPDKSGLPSDRFSAERTGGSVSTLTIQRTQQEDSAVYLCASSSGTGVGYTFGSGTRLTVV.

This clonotype was seen many times. The J gene is TRBJ2-7, the V gene TRBV6-6, with D tentatively TRBD1 (6 bases). CDR1 and CDR2 (germline): MNHNY, SVGAGI (reference sequence). V lost 7 bases to trimming and J lost 7 bases, with 17 bases between them. The CDR3 covers 13 residues. CDR3: CASISGVGAEQYF. For the CDR3, the DNA is TGTGCCAGCATCTCCGGGGTGGGGGCTGAGCAGTACTTC.

This clonotype has more than one count but fewer than ten. Sequence at one end of the junction differs from germline and may be a read error. CDR3 sequence reads: CASSQGFF. The CDR3, as DNA: TGCGCCAGCAGTCAAGGGTTCTTC. The chain has TRBV4-3 and TRBJ2-1; D is ambiguous. The germline V gene has CDR1 LGHNA and CDR2 YSLEER. The CDR3 length is 8 residues.

This clonotype has a count of ten or more. The J gene is TRBJ2-1, the V gene TRBV7-6, with D possibly TRBD1 on 6 matching bases. Germline CDR1 is SGHVS and CDR2 is FNYEAQ. The V and J ends lost 5 bases and 9 bases respectively, with 17 bases between them. This CDR3 spans 14 amino acids. The CDR3 region is CASSTRTGGSEQFF. The CDR3, as DNA: TGTGCCAGCAGCACCCGCACTGGGGGCTCTGAGCAGTTCTTC. The full variable domain, completed using reference TRBV7-6 and TRBJ2-1, is GAGVSQSPRYKVTKRGQDVALRCDPISGHVSLYWYRQALGQGPEFLTYFNYEAQQDKSGLPNDRFSAERPEGSISTLTIQRTEQRDSAMYRCASSTRTGGSEQFFGPGTRLTVL.

This clonotype was detected a few times. The genes are TRBV6-5 and TRBJ1-1; a possible D gene is TRBD1 (5 bases). The CDR3 extends over 15 amino acids. V was clipped by 6 bases and J by 1 base, with 15 bases between them. In germline, CDR1 is MNHEY, CDR2 SVGAGI. The CDR3 DNA sequence: TGTGCCAGCAGGTTACCGGGACGGGAGAACACTGAAGCTTTCTTT. Translation: CASRLPGRENTEAFF.

This clonotype was counted between two and nine times. The V gene is TRBV6-1, the J gene TRBJ2-7, with D possibly being TRBD1 or TRBD2 (5 bases each). This CDR3 region has 13 residues. CDR1 and CDR2 (germline): MNHNS, SASEGT. V was pared by 6 bases and J by 2 bases, with 11 bases between. CDR3 region: CASSRGRTYEQYF. DNA for the CDR3: TGTGCCAGCAGCCGGGGACGTACCTACGAGCAGTACTTC.

The rearrangement joins TRBV27 to TRBJ1-2; TRBD1 aligns across 7 bases. This CDR3 has 13 amino acids. V gave up 6 bases and J gave up 4 bases; unmatched junction bases: 5. Germline V gives CDR1 MNHEY, CDR2 SMNVEV (reference sequence). The CDR3 here is CASRSGQTYGYTF. DNA for the CDR3: TGTGCCAGCAGATCGGGACAGACCTATGGCTACACCTTC.

V and J are TRBV28 and TRBJ2-7, with D possibly TRBD1 on 6 matching bases. The CDR3 consists of 12 residues. Germline V gives CDR1 MDHEN, CDR2 SYDVKM. V was cut by 5 bases and J by 6 bases, with 11 bases left in between. CDR3 protein: CASSALRGEQYF. The DNA of the CDR3 is TGTGCCAGCAGTGCCCTCAGGGGCGAGCAGTACTTC.

Points on this clonotype: This may stem from a read error, because a much larger clone lies one nucleotide away. The chain couples TRBV10-3 to TRBJ2-1, with 7 bases aligning to TRBD2. The germline V gene encodes CDR1 ENHRY and CDR2 SYGVKD. The CDR3 is made up of 16 amino acids. With 7 bases clipped from V and 9 bases from J, the junction kept 18 bases outside the gene matches. The CDR3, as DNA: TGTGCCATCAATCCGGGCCGGCTAGCGGAAGTTAGTGAGCAGTTCTTC. It encodes CAINPGRLAEVSEQFF.

This clonotype was seen a handful of times. The V and J genes are TRBV11-2 and TRBJ2-1, with 9 positions matching TRBD1. The CDR3 runs 16 residues. In germline, CDR1 is SGHAT, CDR2 FQNNGV. V gave up 4 bases and J gave up 6 bases; unmatched junction bases: 10. CDR3 sequence (DNA): TGTGCCAGCAGCTCCCTCCGGGACAGGGTCTCCAATGAGCAGTTCTTC. Translated, it gives CASSSLRDRVSNEQFF.

This clonotype was found a few times. The V and J genes are TRBV9 and TRBJ1-6, with D hard to call. The germline V gene encodes CDR1 SGDLS and CDR2 YYNGEE. The CDR3 spans 13 residues. Trimming left V 7 bases short and J 3 bases short, with 8 bases between. This CDR3 reads CASGRDYNSPLHF. The CDR3 bases are TGTGCCAGCGGCCGGGACTATAATTCACCCCTCCACTTT.

J is TRBJ2-5 and V is TRBV6-6, with D possibly TRBD2 on 5 matching bases. CDR3 length equals 13 residues. With 0 bases removed from V and 7 bases from J, the gap between germline ends came to 9 bases. Looked up from germline, CDR1 is MNHNY and CDR2 is SVGAGI (reference sequence). DNA for the CDR3: TGTGCCAGCAGTTACTCGACTACTGGGACCCAGTACTTC. Protein product: CASSYSTTGTQYF.

This clonotype was seen a few times. The chain links TRBV10-3 to TRBJ2-5, with D tentatively TRBD1 or TRBD2 (6 bases each). The V end lost 4 bases, the J end lost 0 bases, and 18 bases lay between the germline ends. The CDR3 runs 17 residues. Germline values: CDR1 ENHRY, CDR2 SYGVKD. CDR3 DNA: TGTGCCATCAGTGGGGGGCTAGCGCGAGGGTACCAAGAGACCCAGTACTTC. It translates to CAISGGLARGYQETQYF.

This clonotype was seen at least ten times. The chain joins TRBV20-1 to TRBJ2-7; 10 nucleotides agree with TRBD2. CDR3 length: 14 residues. Trimming took 6 bases from V and 3 from J; bases not matched to a gene: 8. Germline V gene sequence: CDR1 DFQATT, CDR2 SNEGSKA (reference sequence). The CDR3 DNA sequence: TGCAGTGCCTCTCTCGGGACTAGCGTCTACGAGCAGTACTTC. As protein: CSASLGTSVYEQYF.

The chain employs TRBV7-9 and TRBJ1-1; D perhaps matches TRBD1 (5 bases). The CDR3 totals 15 residues. Trimming pared 5 bases from V and 3 bases from J, leaving 16 bases between. Germline lookup yields CDR1 SEHNR and CDR2 FQNEAQ (reference sequence). Here the CDR3 reads CASSPRGRVDTEAFF. The CDR3, as DNA: TGTGCCAGCAGCCCGAGGGGCAGGGTGGACACTGAAGCTTTCTTT.

The chain uses TRBV18 and TRBJ1-6; D is possibly TRBD1 (6 bases). Germline CDR1 is KGHSH and CDR2 is LQKENI. The germline V and J ends were trimmed by 0 bases and 11 bases, with 8 bases remaining between them. There are 13 residues in the CDR3. DNA of the CDR3: TGTGCCAGCTCACCACCAGGGGGGCCACCCCTCCACTTT. Its protein product is CASSPPGGPPLHF.

CDR3: CASSLLGSYEQYF. The CDR3 coding sequence is TGCGCCAGCAGCTTGCTGGGGTCCTACGAGCAGTACTTC. The gene calls are TRBV5-1 and TRBJ2-7, with unresolved D. V was cut by 1 base and J by 1 base, with 6 bases left in between. CDR3 length: 13 residues. Looked up from germline, CDR1 is SGHRS and CDR2 is YFSETQ.

This clonotype turned up a few times. V and J are TRBV15 and TRBJ2-2; 7 bases align to TRBD2. The CDR3 is 16 residues long. The ends lost 0 bases at V and 2 bases at J; junction bases unmatched: 3. The germline gives CDR1 LNHNV, CDR2 YYDKDF (reference sequence). CDR3 loop: CATSRDRGVNTGELFF. The CDR3 DNA reads TGTGCCACCAGCAGAGATCGGGGGGTCAACACCGGGGAGCTGTTTTTT.

The chain has TRBV9 and TRBJ1-2, with D possibly being TRBD1 (6 bases). Germline CDR1 and CDR2: SGDLS and YYNGEE. The germline V and J ends were trimmed by 7 bases and 9 bases, with 19 bases remaining between them. CDR3 size: 13 residues. The CDR3 sequence is CASSERGGRRYTF. As DNA, the CDR3 is TGTGCCAGCTCAGAAAGGGGGGGAAGACGCTACACCTTC.

This clonotype was seen more than once but under ten times. V is TRBV29-1 and J is TRBJ2-3, with D perhaps matching TRBD2 (6 bases). The CDR3 loop spans 13 amino acids. CDR1 is SQVTM, CDR2 ANQGSEA, per germline. V gave up 4 bases and J gave up 1 base, with 9 bases separating them. This chain's CDR3 is CSVGSSGTDTQYF. DNA of the CDR3: TGCAGCGTTGGGTCTAGCGGCACAGATACGCAGTATTTT.